This entry lists 10 T cell receptor beta chains sequenced from one sample in a study of CD8 T cells in Susac syndrome. cDNA came from about 0.51 to 1 ug RNA primed by random hexamers. TCRdb re-derived calls from the immunoSEQ multiplex PCR reads in MiXCR, one entry per CDR3 protein. This sample has 150,000 to 200,000 distinct CDR3 sequences, with approximately 92% found just once. Sequenced input: CD4+ T cells from PBMCs. These TCRs come from a human donor in good health.

The J gene is TRBJ1-2, the V gene TRBV14; D remains ambiguous. The CDR3 loop spans 13 amino acids. The V end was cut by 0 bases, the J end by 4 bases, with 6 bases between. Looked up from germline, CDR1 is SGHDN and CDR2 is FVKESK. The CDR3 is CASSQEPSYGYTF. The CDR3, as DNA: TGTGCCAGCAGCCAAGAACCTTCCTATGGCTACACCTTC.

The chain links TRBV3-1 to TRBJ2-2, with TRBD1 as a possible D gene (6 bases). Trimming pared 8 bases from V and 0 bases from J, leaving 13 bases between. Per germline, CDR1 LGHDT and CDR2 YNNKEL (reference sequence). This CDR3 is built from 15 residues. The CDR3 here is CASHVQGSNTGELFF. Here the CDR3 DNA reads TGTGCCAGCCACGTACAGGGATCGAACACCGGGGAGCTGTTTTTT.

V usage is TRBV3-1 and J usage is TRBJ2-4; no reliable D call. The length of the CDR3 is 14 residues. CDR1 LGHDT and CDR2 YNNKEL come from the germline V gene (reference sequence). Trimming took off 0 bases at V and 8 bases at J, with 11 bases between the two ends. This chain's CDR3 is CASSQESLRDIQYF. DNA of the CDR3: TGTGCCAGCAGCCAAGAGTCCCTCCGGGACATTCAGTACTTC.

V gene TRBV3-1 combines with J gene TRBJ2-1; unclear D gene. Trimming removed 2 bases from V and 6 bases from J, with 8 bases in between. CDR1 is LGHDT and CDR2 is YNNKEL in the germline V gene (reference sequence). This CDR3 is built from 13 residues. The CDR3 sequence: CASSQSASNEQFF. The CDR3 DNA reads TGTGCCAGCAGCCAAAGCGCGAGCAATGAGCAGTTCTTC.

As regards this clonotype: At one end the junction does not follow the germline gene, possibly because of a read error. This chain joins TRBV5-6 and TRBJ2-7, with TRBD2 identical over 8 bases. There are 14 residues in the CDR3. The germline V gene has CDR1 SGHDT and CDR2 YYEEEE. The CDR3 DNA reads TGTGCCAGCAGCCCCGGACTAGCCTCCCACGAGCAGTACTTC. Translating it yields CASSPGLASHEQYF.

This clonotype showed up just a few times. V gene TRBV11-2 combines with J gene TRBJ1-6; 11 nucleotides line up with TRBD1. The CDR3 sequence is 16 residues long. V lost 3 bases and J lost 8; bases outside the gene matches: 6. The germline V gene encodes CDR1 SGHAT and CDR2 FQNNGV. The DNA for the CDR3 is TGTGCCAGCAGCTTTTGGACAGGGGGCACGGATTCACCCCTCCACTTT. Translation: CASSFWTGGTDSPLHF.

V is TRBV10-3 and J is TRBJ2-1, with 7 bases aligning to TRBD2. With V trimmed by 0 bases and J by 5 bases, 7 bases remained unmatched. This CDR3 comprises 16 residues. Germline CDR1 is ENHRY and CDR2 is SYGVKD. CDR3 nucleotides: TGTGCCATCAGTGAGTCTTACCAGCGGGGTAACAATGAGCAGTTCTTC. As protein: CAISESYQRGNNEQFF.

The V gene is TRBV6-1, the J gene TRBJ1-3; D ambiguous. The germline V gene encodes CDR1 MNHNS and CDR2 SASEGT. With 1 base removed from V and 6 bases from J, the gap between germline ends came to 4 bases. This CDR3 has 12 amino acids. DNA for the CDR3: TGTGCCAGCAGTGAAGGTGAAAACACCATATATTTT. This sequence encodes CASSEGENTIYF.

V usage is TRBV4-2 and J usage is TRBJ1-5, with TRBD1 as a possible D gene (5 bases). This CDR3 is built from 16 residues. In germline, CDR1 is LGHNA, CDR2 YNFKEQ. V was pared by 4 bases and J by 5 bases, with 18 bases between. The CDR3 DNA is TGTGCCAGCAGCCCACCCCAGGGTACTCAGGATCAGCCCCAGCATTTT. Amino acids: CASSPPQGTQDQPQHF.

V is TRBV9 and J is TRBJ2-2; 9 bases match TRBD2. The CDR3 loop spans 19 amino acids. Trimming cost V 4 bases and J 4 bases; bases outside gene matches: 17. Per the germline V gene, CDR1 is SGDLS and CDR2 is YYNGEE. The CDR3 DNA reads as TGTGCCAGCAGCACACTAGCGGGCAATCTCCCGTGGGTCACCGGGGAGCTGTTTTTT. Protein product: CASSTLAGNLPWVTGELFF.